The 2 T cell receptor beta chains reported below all come from one sample, sequenced in a study of T cell responses to AZD1222 COVID-19 vaccine. TCRdb keeps only in-frame clones here, not all; method: immunoSEQ multiplex PCR. The sample includes around 70,000 clones, around nine tenths of them seen just once. The sample here was peripheral blood, taken 28 days after the second dose of the MenACWY control vaccine. These receptors came from an adult who received the MenACWY meningococcal vaccine as a control.

Only one count was recorded for this clone. V gene TRBV28 combines with J gene TRBJ2-2, with unresolved D. CDR1 is MDHEN, CDR2 SYDVKM, per germline. V gave up 7 bases and J gave up 6 bases, with 15 bases separating them. This CDR3 has 14 residues. The CDR3 sequence is CASTTSSYSGELFF. The CDR3 DNA is TGTGCCAGCACCACCTCGTCGTACTCCGGGGAGCTGTTTTTT. Together with reference TRBV28 and TRBJ2-2, the CDR3 gives the full variable domain: DVKVTQSSRYLVKRTGEKVFLECVQDMDHENMFWYRQDPGLGLRLIYFSYDVKMKEKGDIPEGYSVSREKKERFSLILESASTNQTSMYLCASTTSSYSGELFFGEGSRLTVL.

The V call is TRBV28, the J call TRBJ1-1, with 9 bases that match TRBD1. In germline, CDR1 is MDHEN, CDR2 SYDVKM. Trimming at V came to 7 bases and at J to 4 bases, leaving 10 bases not matched to a gene. The CDR3 is 15 residues long. The CDR3 region has the DNA TGTGCCAGCATAAGCCCGACAGGGGGTAGCACTGAAGCTTTCTTT. Translating gives CASISPTGGSTEAFF.